This TCR beta chain appears in the sequencing data of a study of sequential checkpoint blockade in melanoma. Trimming took off 2 bases at V and 4 bases at J, with 18 bases between the two ends. The V gene's germline CDR1 is LGHNA and CDR2 YSLEER. The CDR3 runs to 17 residues. TCRdb keeps only in-frame clones here, not all; method: immunoSEQ multiplex PCR. The table has some 16,000 clones, around 94% seen once; the top ten hold 24%. Documented treatment: randomized to nivolumab then ipilimumab (arm A) or the reverse (arm B). This chain joins TRBV4-3 and TRBJ2-1, with D tentatively TRBD2 (6 bases). This TCR came from a human donor with melanoma. The sequencing used CD8+ T cells sorted from blood (inferred from file names), collected from a patient given nivolumab and ipilimumab in sequence. CDR3 sequence reads: CASSQSRVGGPYNEQFF. The CDR3 coding sequence is TGCGCCAGCAGCCAAAGCAGGGTGGGGGGTCCTTACAATGAGCAGTTCTTC.